The rows below give T cell receptor beta chains drawn from one sample of a study of blood T cell repertoires in COVID-19. Clones were read by immunoSEQ multiplex PCR, and TCRdb kept only the in-frame ones, dropping some. The data contain 160,000 or so clones, more than 80% of them singletons. The sequencing input was peripheral blood. These TCRs come from a man in his sixties with acute or convalescent COVID-19. Both conserved end residues are part of each CDR3. The D gene is left open where the match is weak. Expanded clones get a size class; other rows say once, few or many, or leave the size out.

V: TRBV2; size: few; D: -; J: TRBJ2-6; DNA: TGTGCCAGCAGTTATGTGAGGTCTGGGGCCAACGTCCTGACTTTC; CDR3: CASSYVRSGANVLTF
V: TRBV4-2; size: -; D: -; J: TRBJ1-1; DNA: TGTGCCAGCAGCCAAGATCCCCCTGGGGGAGGTGCTTTCTTT; CDR3: CASSQDPPGGGAFF
V: TRBV12-5; size: -; D: TRBD1; J: TRBJ1-5; DNA: TGTGCTAGTGGTTCGGGGACAGGGGAATCACAGCCCCAGCATTTT; CDR3: CASGSGTGESQPQHF
V: TRBV7-3; size: -; D: -; J: TRBJ2-1; DNA: TGTGCCAGCAGCTTACAGAAAAGCTCCTACAATGAGCAGTTCTTC; CDR3: CASSLQKSSYNEQFF
V: TRBV7-9; size: -; D: -; J: TRBJ1-1; DNA: TGTGCCAGCAGCTCGATATTCCCAGGGCCTGAAGCTTTCTTT; CDR3: CASSSIFPGPEAFF
V: TRBV21-1; size: -; D: -; J: TRBJ2-1; DNA: TGTGCCAGCAGCACCCCCCCACTCAACAATGAGCAGTTCTTC; CDR3: CASSTPPLNNEQFF
V: TRBV20-1; size: -; D: -; J: TRBJ2-1; DNA: TGCAGTGCTAGTAAACGGGGCAATGAGCAGTTCTTC; CDR3: CSASKRGNEQFF
V: TRBV19; size: -; D: TRBD1; J: TRBJ2-4; DNA: TGTGCCAGTAGTACCCCGGGACAGGCAAAAAACATTCAGTACTTC; CDR3: CASSTPGQAKNIQYF
V: TRBV2; size: -; D: TRBD1; J: TRBJ1-2; DNA: TGTGCCAGCAGCCCGCCGGACAGGTATAACTATGGCTACACCTTC; CDR3: CASSPPDRYNYGYTF
V: TRBV10-3; size: -; D: TRBD1; J: TRBJ1-1; DNA: TGTGCCATCAGTGCCGGGACAGGGGGGACTGAAGCTTTCTTT; CDR3: CAISAGTGGTEAFF
V: TRBV18; size: -; D: TRBD1; J: TRBJ1-1; DNA: TGTGCCAGCTCACCGAAACAGGGGGCGAAGAACACTGAAGCTTTCTTT; CDR3: CASSPKQGAKNTEAFF
V: TRBV5-5; size: -; D: TRBD2; J: TRBJ2-1; DNA: TGTGCCAGCAGCTTGTTAGCGGGAGGCAATGAGCAGTTCTTC; CDR3: CASSLLAGGNEQFF
V: TRBV7-2; size: -; D: TRBD2; J: TRBJ2-1; DNA: TGTGCCAGCAGCTTAGCCGGGACTAGGGGGTACAATGAGCAGTTCTTC; CDR3: CASSLAGTRGYNEQFF
V: TRBV23-1; size: -; D: -; J: TRBJ2-7; DNA: TGCGCCAGCAGCCCGACTCCCCGCTCCTACGAGCAGTACTTC; CDR3: CASSPTPRSYEQYF
V: TRBV18; size: -; D: TRBD1; J: TRBJ1-2; DNA: TGTGCCAGCTCACTGGGACAGGCGGACCCCCGTGGCTACACCTTC; CDR3: CASSLGQADPRGYTF
V: TRBV7-2; size: -; D: TRBD1; J: TRBJ1-1; DNA: TGTGCCAGCAGCCCACAGGGGGCATTAACTGAAGCTTTCTTT; CDR3: CASSPQGALTEAFF
V: TRBV19; size: few; D: TRBD1; J: TRBJ1-1; DNA: TGTGCCAGTAGTAGGGACAGGTTGAACACTGAAGCTTTCTTT; CDR3: CASSRDRLNTEAFF
V: TRBV18; size: -; D: -; J: TRBJ1-2; DNA: TGTGCCAGCTCACCAGCGGCAGGGCATGGCTACACCTTC; CDR3: CASSPAAGHGYTF
V: TRBV12-3/TRBV12-4; size: -; D: -; J: TRBJ1-4; DNA: TGTGCCAGTACCCGGACCCAAGGGGCAAAACTGTTTTTT; CDR3: CASTRTQGAKLFF
V: TRBV19; size: -; D: TRBD1; J: TRBJ1-5; DNA: TGTGCCAGTAGTCAGTGGGGGGACAGGGACCAGCCCCAGCATTTT; CDR3: CASSQWGDRDQPQHF
V: TRBV5-5; size: -; D: TRBD1; J: TRBJ1-2; DNA: TGTGCCAGCAGCTTATATATACAGGGGAACTATGGCTACACCTTC; CDR3: CASSLYIQGNYGYTF
V: TRBV12-5; size: -; D: TRBD1; J: TRBJ2-3; DNA: TGTGCTAGTGGTTTCACGACAGGGGGGTCCACAGATACGCAGTATTTT; CDR3: CASGFTTGGSTDTQYF
V: TRBV10-3; size: -; D: TRBD1; J: TRBJ2-6; DNA: TGTGCCATCGGGACAGGGGCCTCTGGGGCCAACGTCCTGACTTTC; CDR3: CAIGTGASGANVLTF
V: TRBV3-1/TRBV3-2; size: -; D: -; J: TRBJ2-1; DNA: TGTGCCAGCAGCCAATCCGGTAACGATGAGCAGTTCTTC; CDR3: CASSQSGNDEQFF
V: TRBV30; size: -; D: TRBD1; J: TRBJ1-2; DNA: TGTGCCTGGAGTGCCACCGGGACAGGGGGTACAAGGGGCTACACCTTC; CDR3: CAWSATGTGGTRGYTF
V: TRBV5-1; size: few; D: TRBD1; J: TRBJ1-1; DNA: TGCGCCAGCAGCAGAACGACAGGGGGGAACACTGAAGCTTTCTTT; CDR3: CASSRTTGGNTEAFF
V: TRBV12-3/TRBV12-4; size: -; D: -; J: TRBJ2-2; DNA: TGTGCCAGCAGCCACGGAGTCGCCGGGGAGCTGTTTTTT; CDR3: CASSHGVAGELFF
V: TRBV24-1; size: -; D: TRBD2; J: TRBJ2-3; DNA: TGTGCCACCAGTGACCCAGCTAGCGGGGGGACCTCGGGCACAGATACGCAGTATTTT; CDR3: CATSDPASGGTSGTDTQYF
V: TRBV19; size: -; D: -; J: TRBJ2-7; DNA: TGTGCCAGTAGTCAAGGACAAGTCTACGAGCAGTACTTC; CDR3: CASSQGQVYEQYF
V: TRBV9; size: -; D: TRBD2; J: TRBJ2-1; DNA: TGTGCCAGCAGCGTCGGGCTAGCGGGGGGGCTGGGTGAGCAGTTCTTC; CDR3: CASSVGLAGGLGEQFF
V: TRBV6-5; size: -; D: -; J: TRBJ1-1; DNA: TGTGCCAGCAGTTACTCACAATTTGGCGGAACTGAAGCTTTCTTT; CDR3: CASSYSQFGGTEAFF
V: TRBV7-8; size: few; D: -; J: TRBJ1-2; DNA: TGTGCCAGCAGCTTAGCGGTGGCAGGCTTCTCCACCTTC; CDR3: CASSLAVAGFSTF